This T cell receptor (beta chain) was obtained from a study of blood T cells in healthy people across ages (dated by TCRdb to between 2014 and 2017). Concerning the study at large: In model experiments, template switching captured roughly one uniquely barcoded TCR beta cDNA molecule for every two T cells. Age-related changes in TCR beta repertoire diversity were measured in the study by deep sequencing normalized with unique cDNA molecular identifiers. Four age groups were formed from the donors: young (average 16 years), middle-aged (approximately 42), aged (under 70) and long-lived (more than 75). To avoid experimental bias, donors of different ages were randomly spread across the sequencing lanes. The study analyzed two additional independent replicas of 1 million unique cDNA reads from the same blood draw for two donors, one aged 18 to 29 and one aged 80 or older. Overall study results and their limits: Estimates of total diversity from one million sequenced T cells were regarded as lower bounds and underestimates. The percentage of naive T cells measured by flow cytometry correlated strongly with observed TCR beta diversity. Conclusive comparison of naive and antigen-experienced compartments was prevented by the profiling of bulk unsorted PBMCs. Because the CMV infection status of the donors was unknown, age-related changes in expanded clonotypes may potentially have been confounded. Compared with the aged group, the long-lived group had more naive CD4+ T cells, fewer expanded clones and increased TCR diversity, a pattern suggesting age selection. As age increased, observed TCR beta diversity per million T cells dropped in a roughly linear way, and a significant reduction was already evident by age 40.

Of note for this clonotype: The target of this receptor is not known. Per-nucleotide qualities are absent, and no much larger clonotype sits a single base away.

Trimming accounts for 8 bases at V and 0 bases at J, while the number of junction bases matched to no gene is 3. The germline V gene supplies CDR1 ENHRY and CDR2 SYGVKD. Including cysteine and phenylalanine, the CDR3 has 13 amino acids. The kept DNA is CDR3 alone, 39 bases in frame from the first base. The library relied on 5' RACE. Sequencing took place on an Illumina HiSeq 2500. A second about 7 to 11 cycle PCR used a sample-barcoded 5' primer and a J-beta primer mix. A template-switch 5' adaptor carrying 12 random nucleotides introduced a unique molecular identifier onto each TCR beta cDNA molecule. Each sample yielded at least 2.5 million CDR3-containing paired-end reads. All of the RNA was converted into first-strand cDNA using the Mint cDNA synthesis kit, with a TRBC-specific oligonucleotide serving as the primer. Following uracil-DNA glycosylase treatment, a first 18-cycle PCR with universal primers M1SS and BC2_uni_R was performed on all cDNA. The authors' pipeline ran thus. Normalization of each sample was performed by random selection of 1 million high-quality reads, each carrying a distinct molecular identifier. Instead of being binned into consensus sequences, reads with shared molecular identifiers were discarded. MiTCR, run with a Q25 quality threshold and the strictest error-elimination algorithm, handled CDR3 identification, clonotype clustering and error correction. Lower-bound total TCR beta diversity was estimated with a nonparametric unseen species model using Euler transformation. TCRdb itself trimmed the public reads at Q25 with fastp, ran MiXCR and retained productive beta chains. When rows share a CDR3 protein, they turn into one entry using the most common DNA and genes. The V and J calls were not made by the authors but by TCRdb's processing. This sample comprises roughly 900,000 distinct CDR3 sequences, roughly 50% of them detected only once. Roughly 13% of the sample rests with the top ten.

The 39 donors, aged about 6 to 95 years, were systemically healthy Caucasian individuals from Russia. Each donor gave roughly 9.5 milliliters of peripheral blood, collected into EDTA-treated Vacutainer tubes. PBMCs were isolated by Ficoll-Paque density-gradient centrifugation, with at least 7 million obtained per sample. Total RNA, at least 5 micrograms per sample, was extracted from PBMCs with Trizol reagent. For every donor, an aliquot of PBMCs went through flow cytometry to measure the percentages of naive CD45RAhigh/CD27high T cells. The sequence was collected from a man younger than 40 in good health. The rearrangement combines TRBV10-3 with TRBJ2-7, and 8 junctional nucleotides match TRBD1. The sequencing input was blood. The nucleotide sequence is TGTGCCATCGCGGGACAGGTCTCCTACGAGCAGTACTTC. This translates into CAIAGQVSYEQYF.